This TCR beta chain was captured by sequencing in a study of T cell responses to AZD1222 COVID-19 vaccine. Study findings and constraints: Repertoires in all cases were sampled only once the peak T cell response had passed. Baseline serology detected seropositivity in only six AZD1222 recipients.

The V end lost 6 bases, the J end lost 8 bases, and 17 bases lay between the germline ends. Germline values: CDR1 MNHEY, CDR2 SVGAGI. The CDR3 sequence is 15 residues long. With respect to this clone: Its cognate antigen is unknown.

Second-dose intervals of approximately 4 or approximately 12 weeks were pooled. Generated by immunoSEQ multiplex PCR, the TCRdb table keeps only in-frame clones and is missing some. The sample gives about 140,000 clones, 90% to 95% of which show up once; 4% is in the top ten. The clonotype originates from an adult who received the AZD1222 COVID-19 vaccine. The input for sequencing was peripheral blood, taken 28 days after the second AZD1222 dose. V gene TRBV6-5 combines with J gene TRBJ1-6, with a tentative D call TRBD1 (5 bases). The CDR3 nucleotides read TGTGCCAGCAGGTCCTATGGGGGGGATTATTCACCCCTCCACTTT. Protein product: CASRSYGGDYSPLHF.